This TCR beta chain was obtained from a study of OX40 agonist ivuxolimab in advanced cancers. The overall study: Participants, 75% to 85% male, averaged approximately 56 years of age, ranging from 23 to 79.

This CDR3 has 15 amino acids. Trimming removed 1 base at V and 0 bases at J, with 8 bases between. Germline assignment: CDR1 MDHEN and CDR2 SYDVKM. Sequencing used immunoSEQ multiplex PCR; TCRdb keeps in-frame clones, though not all of them. The top ten hold around 0.78% of the sample, which has tens of thousands of clones, roughly 84% seen once. The source of this sequence is an adult with an advanced solid tumor such as melanoma, head and neck, liver or kidney cancer. The sample was CD4+ or CD8+ T cells sorted from blood, taken in a trial of the OX40 agonist ivuxolimab. The chain has TRBV28 and TRBJ2-3; D unresolved. CDR3 in amino acids: CASSLSGGSTDTQYF. The DNA of the CDR3 is TGTGCCAGCAGTTTATCCGGCGGAAGCACAGATACGCAGTATTTT.